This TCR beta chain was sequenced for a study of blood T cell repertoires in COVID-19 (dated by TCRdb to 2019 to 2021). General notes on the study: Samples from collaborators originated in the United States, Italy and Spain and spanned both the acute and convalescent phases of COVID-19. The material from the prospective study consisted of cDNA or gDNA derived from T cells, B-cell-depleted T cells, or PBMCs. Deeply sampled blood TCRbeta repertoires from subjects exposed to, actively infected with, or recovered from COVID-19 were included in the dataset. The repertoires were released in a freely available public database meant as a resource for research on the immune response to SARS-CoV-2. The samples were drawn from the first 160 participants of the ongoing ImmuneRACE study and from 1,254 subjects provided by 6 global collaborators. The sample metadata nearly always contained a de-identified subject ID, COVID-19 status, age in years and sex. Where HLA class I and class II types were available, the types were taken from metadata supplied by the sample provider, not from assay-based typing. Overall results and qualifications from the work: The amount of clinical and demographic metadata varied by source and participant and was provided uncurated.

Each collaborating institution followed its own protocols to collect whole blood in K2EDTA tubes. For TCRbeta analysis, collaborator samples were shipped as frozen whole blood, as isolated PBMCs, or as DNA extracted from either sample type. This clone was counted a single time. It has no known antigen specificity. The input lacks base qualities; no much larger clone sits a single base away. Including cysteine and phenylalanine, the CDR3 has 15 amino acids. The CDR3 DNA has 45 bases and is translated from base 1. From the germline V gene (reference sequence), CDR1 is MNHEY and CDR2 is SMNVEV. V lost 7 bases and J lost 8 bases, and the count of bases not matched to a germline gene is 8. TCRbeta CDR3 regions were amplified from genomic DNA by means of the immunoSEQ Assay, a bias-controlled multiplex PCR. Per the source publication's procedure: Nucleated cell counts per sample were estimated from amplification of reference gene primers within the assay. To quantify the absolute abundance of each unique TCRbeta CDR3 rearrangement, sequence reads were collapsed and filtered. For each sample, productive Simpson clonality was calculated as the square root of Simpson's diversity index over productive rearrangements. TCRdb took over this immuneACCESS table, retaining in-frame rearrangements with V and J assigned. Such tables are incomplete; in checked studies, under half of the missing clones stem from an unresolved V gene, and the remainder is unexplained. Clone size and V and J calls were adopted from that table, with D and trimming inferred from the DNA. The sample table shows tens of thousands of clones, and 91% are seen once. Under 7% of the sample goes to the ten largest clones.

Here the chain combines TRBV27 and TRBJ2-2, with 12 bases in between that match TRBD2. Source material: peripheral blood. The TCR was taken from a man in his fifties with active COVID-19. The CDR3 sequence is CASTNLAGGSGELFF. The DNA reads TGTGCCAGCACCAACCTAGCGGGAGGGAGTGGGGAGCTGTTTTTT.